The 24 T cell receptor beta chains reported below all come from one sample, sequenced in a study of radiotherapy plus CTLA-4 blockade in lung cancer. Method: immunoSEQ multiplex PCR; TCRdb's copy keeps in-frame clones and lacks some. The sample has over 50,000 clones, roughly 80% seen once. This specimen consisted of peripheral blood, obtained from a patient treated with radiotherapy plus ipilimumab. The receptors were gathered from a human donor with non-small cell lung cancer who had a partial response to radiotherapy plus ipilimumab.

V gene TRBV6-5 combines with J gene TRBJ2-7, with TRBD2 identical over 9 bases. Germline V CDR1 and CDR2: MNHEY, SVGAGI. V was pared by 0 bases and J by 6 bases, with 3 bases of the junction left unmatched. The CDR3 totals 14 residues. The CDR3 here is CASSYSRGGAEQYF. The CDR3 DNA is TGTGCCAGCAGTTACTCGCGCGGGGGGGCCGAGCAGTACTTC.

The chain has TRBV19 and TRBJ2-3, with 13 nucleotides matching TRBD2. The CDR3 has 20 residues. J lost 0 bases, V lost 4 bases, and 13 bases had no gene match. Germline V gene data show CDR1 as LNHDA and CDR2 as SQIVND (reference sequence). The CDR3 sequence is CASSSPQGLAGRTSTDTQYF. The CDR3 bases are TGTGCCAGTAGTAGTCCCCAGGGACTAGCGGGGCGAACTAGCACAGATACGCAGTATTTT.

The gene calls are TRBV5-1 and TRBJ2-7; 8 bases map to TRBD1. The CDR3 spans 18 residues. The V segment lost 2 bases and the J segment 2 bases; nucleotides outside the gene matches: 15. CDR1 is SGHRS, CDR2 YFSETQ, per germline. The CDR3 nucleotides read TGCGCCAGCAGCTTACCCCTGCGCGACTTGGACAGGGCCTACGAGCAGTACTTC. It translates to CASSLPLRDLDRAYEQYF.

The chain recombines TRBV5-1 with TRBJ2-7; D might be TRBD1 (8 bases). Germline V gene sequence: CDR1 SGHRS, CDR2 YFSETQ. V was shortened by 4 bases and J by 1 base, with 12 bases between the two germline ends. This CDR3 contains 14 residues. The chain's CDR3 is CASSLQGGSYEQYF. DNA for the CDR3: TGCGCCAGCAGCCTACAGGGGGGGTCCTACGAGCAGTACTTC.

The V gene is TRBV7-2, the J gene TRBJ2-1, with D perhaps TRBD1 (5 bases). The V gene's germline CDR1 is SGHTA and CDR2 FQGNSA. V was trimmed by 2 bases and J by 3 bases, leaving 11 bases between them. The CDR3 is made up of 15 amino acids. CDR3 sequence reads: CASSLPRAVYNEQFF. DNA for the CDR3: TGTGCCAGCAGCTTACCCAGGGCTGTCTACAATGAGCAGTTCTTC. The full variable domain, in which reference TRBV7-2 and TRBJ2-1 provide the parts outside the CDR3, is GAGVSQSPSNKVTEKGKDVELRCDPISGHTALYWYRQSLGQGLEFLIYFQGNSAPDKSGLPSDRFSAERTGGSVSTLTIQRTQQEDSAVYLCASSLPRAVYNEQFFGPGTRLTVL.

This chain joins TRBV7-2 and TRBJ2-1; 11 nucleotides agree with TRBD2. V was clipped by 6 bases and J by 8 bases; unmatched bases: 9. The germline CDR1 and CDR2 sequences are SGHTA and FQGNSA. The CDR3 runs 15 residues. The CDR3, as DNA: TGTGCCAGCAGGTCTATAGCGGGGGGGCGGGATGAGCAGTTCTTC. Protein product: CASRSIAGGRDEQFF.

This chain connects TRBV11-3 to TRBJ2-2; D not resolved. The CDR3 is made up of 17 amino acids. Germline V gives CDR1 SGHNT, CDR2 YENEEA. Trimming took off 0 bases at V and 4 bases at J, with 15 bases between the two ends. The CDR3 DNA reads TGTGCCAGCAGCTTAGATCTAAGTCAGGCTCCCACCGGGGAGCTGTTTTTT. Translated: CASSLDLSQAPTGELFF.

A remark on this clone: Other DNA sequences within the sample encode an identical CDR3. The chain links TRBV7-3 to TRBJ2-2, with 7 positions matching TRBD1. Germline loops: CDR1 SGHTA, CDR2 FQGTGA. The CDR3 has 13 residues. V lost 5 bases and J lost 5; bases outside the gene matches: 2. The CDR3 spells CASSPGGTGELFF. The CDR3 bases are TGTGCCAGCAGCCCAGGGGGTACCGGGGAGCTGTTTTTT.

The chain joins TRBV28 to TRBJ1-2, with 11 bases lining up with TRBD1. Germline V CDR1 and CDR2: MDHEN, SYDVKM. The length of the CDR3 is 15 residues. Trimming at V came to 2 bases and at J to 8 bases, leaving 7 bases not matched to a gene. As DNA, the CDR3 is TGTGCCAGCAGTTTAATCGGGACAGGGGGAGGCGGCTACACCTTC. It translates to CASSLIGTGGGGYTF.

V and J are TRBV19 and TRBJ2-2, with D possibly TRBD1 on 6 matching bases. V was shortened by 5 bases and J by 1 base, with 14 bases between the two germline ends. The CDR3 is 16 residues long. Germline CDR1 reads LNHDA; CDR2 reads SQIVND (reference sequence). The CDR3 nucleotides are TGTGCCAGTAGTGCGCTGCCGGGACAGAACACCGGGGAGCTGTTTTTT. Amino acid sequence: CASSALPGQNTGELFF.

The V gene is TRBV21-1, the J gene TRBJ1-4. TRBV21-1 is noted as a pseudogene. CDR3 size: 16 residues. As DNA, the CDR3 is TGTGCCAGCACCACGGGGCCACCGGGAGTAGGGGAAAAACTGTTTTTT. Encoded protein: CASTTGPPGVGEKLFF.

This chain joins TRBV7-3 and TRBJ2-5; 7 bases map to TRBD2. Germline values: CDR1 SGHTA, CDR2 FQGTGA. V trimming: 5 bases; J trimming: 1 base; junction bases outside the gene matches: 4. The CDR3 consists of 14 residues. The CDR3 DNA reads TGTGCCAGCAGCCTCTCGGGGGGCCAAGAGACCCAGTACTTC. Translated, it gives CASSLSGGQETQYF.

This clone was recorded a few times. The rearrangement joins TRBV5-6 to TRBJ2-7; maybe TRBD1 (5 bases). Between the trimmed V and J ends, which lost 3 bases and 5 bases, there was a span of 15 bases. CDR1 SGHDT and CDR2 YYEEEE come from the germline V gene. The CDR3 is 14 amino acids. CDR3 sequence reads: CASSYSARVDEQYF. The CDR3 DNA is TGTGCCAGCAGCTACTCGGCCAGGGTCGACGAGCAGTACTTC.

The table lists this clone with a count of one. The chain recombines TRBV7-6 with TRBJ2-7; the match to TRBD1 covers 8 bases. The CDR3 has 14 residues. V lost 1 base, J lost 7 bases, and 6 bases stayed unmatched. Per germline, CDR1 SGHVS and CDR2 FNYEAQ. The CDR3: CASSLVQGAQEQYF. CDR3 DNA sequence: TGTGCCAGCAGCTTAGTCCAGGGGGCGCAGGAGCAGTACTTC. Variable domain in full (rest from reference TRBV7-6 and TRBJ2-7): GAGVSQSPRYKVTKRGQDVALRCDPISGHVSLYWYRQALGQGPEFLTYFNYEAQQDKSGLPNDRFSAERPEGSISTLTIQRTEQRDSAMYRCASSLVQGAQEQYFGPGTRLTVT.

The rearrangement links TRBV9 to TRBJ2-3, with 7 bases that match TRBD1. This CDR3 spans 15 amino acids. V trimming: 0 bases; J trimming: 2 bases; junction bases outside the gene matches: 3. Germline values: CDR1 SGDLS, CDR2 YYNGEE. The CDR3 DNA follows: TGTGCCAGCAGCGTAGACGACAGGGTCACAGATACGCAGTATTTT. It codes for CASSVDDRVTDTQYF.

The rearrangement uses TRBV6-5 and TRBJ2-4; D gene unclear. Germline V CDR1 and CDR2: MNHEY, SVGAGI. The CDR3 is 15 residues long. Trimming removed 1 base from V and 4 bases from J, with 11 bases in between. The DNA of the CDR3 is TGTGCCAGCAGTTACTTCTTTGGCAGTAAAAACATTCAGTACTTC. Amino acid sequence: CASSYFFGSKNIQYF.

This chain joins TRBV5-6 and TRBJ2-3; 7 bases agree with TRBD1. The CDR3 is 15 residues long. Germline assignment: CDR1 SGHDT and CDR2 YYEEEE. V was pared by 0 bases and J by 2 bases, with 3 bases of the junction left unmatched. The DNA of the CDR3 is TGTGCCAGCAGCTTGGCGGGACAGTTCACAGATACGCAGTATTTT. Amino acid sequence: CASSLAGQFTDTQYF.

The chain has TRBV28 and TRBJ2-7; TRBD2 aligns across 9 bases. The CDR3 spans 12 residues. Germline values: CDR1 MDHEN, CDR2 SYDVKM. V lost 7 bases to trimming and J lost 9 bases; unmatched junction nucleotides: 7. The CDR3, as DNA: TGTGCCAGCACTCCCCCGCGGGGGGGGCAGTACTTC. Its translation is CASTPPRGGQYF.

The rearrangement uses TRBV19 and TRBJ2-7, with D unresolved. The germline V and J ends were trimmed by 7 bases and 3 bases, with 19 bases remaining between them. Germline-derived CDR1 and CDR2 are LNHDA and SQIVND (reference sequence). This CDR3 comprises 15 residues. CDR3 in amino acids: CASITPRPPHYEQYF. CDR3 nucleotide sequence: TGTGCCAGTATAACCCCCAGGCCCCCACACTACGAGCAGTACTTC.

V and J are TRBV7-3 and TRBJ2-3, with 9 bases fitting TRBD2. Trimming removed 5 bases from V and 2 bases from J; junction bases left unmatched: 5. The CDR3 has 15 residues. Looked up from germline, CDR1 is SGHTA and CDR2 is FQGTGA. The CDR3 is CASSPAGGLTDTQYF. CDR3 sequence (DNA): TGTGCCAGCAGCCCAGCGGGGGGTCTCACAGATACGCAGTATTTT.

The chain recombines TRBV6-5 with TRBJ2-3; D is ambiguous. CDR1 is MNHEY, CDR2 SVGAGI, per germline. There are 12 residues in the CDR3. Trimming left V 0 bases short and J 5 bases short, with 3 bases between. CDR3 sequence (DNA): TGTGCCAGCAGTTACTCCCGAGATACGCAGTATTTT. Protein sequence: CASSYSRDTQYF.

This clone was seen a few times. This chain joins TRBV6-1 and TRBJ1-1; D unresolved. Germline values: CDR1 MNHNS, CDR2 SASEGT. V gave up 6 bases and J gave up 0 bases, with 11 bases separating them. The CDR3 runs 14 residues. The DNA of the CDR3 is TGTGCCAGCAGGTATCCGTACATGAACACTGAAGCTTTCTTT. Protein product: CASRYPYMNTEAFF.

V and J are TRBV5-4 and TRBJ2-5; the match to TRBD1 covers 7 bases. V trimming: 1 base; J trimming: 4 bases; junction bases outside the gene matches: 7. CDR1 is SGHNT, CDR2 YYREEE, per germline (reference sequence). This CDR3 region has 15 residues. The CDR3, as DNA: TGTGCCAGCAGCTTGCGGAAAGGGGGCGGAGAGACCCAGTACTTC. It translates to CASSLRKGGGETQYF. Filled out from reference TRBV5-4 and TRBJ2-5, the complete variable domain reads ETGVTQSPTHLIKTRGQQVTLRCSSQSGHNTVSWYQQALGQGPQFIFQYYREEENGRGNFPPRFSGLQFPNYSSELNVNALELDDSALYLCASSLRKGGGETQYFGPGTRLLVL.

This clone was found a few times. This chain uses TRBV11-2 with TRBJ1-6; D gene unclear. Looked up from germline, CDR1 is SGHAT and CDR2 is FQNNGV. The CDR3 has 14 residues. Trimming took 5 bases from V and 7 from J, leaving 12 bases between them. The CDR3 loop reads CASSASEGNSPLHF. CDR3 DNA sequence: TGTGCCAGCAGCGCCTCAGAGGGCAATTCACCCCTCCACTTT.